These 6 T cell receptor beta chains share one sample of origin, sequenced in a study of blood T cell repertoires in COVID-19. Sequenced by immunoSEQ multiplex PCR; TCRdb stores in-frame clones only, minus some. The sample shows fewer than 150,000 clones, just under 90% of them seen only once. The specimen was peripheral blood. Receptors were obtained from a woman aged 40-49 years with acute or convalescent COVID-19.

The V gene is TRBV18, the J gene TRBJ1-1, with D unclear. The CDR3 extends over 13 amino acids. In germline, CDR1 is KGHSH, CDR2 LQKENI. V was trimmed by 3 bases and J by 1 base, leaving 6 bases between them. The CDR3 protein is CASSPAENTEAFF. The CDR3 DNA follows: TGTGCCAGCTCACCTGCGGAGAACACTGAAGCTTTCTTT.

In DNA, the CDR3 is TGTGCCAGCAGTTCTCCGGGACAGCAAAGGTTTTTT. Protein product: CASSSPGQQRFF. The genes are TRBV28 and TRBJ1-4; 7 positions match TRBD1. This CDR3 region has 12 residues. The germline V gene has CDR1 MDHEN and CDR2 SYDVKM. V was pared by 4 bases and J by 16 bases, with 9 bases of the junction left unmatched.

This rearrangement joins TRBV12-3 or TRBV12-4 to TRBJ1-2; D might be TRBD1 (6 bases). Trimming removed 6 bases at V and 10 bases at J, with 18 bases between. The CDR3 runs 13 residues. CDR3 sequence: CASSVDSDFDYTF. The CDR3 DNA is TGTGCCAGCAGCGTGGACAGCGATTTTGACTACACCTTC.

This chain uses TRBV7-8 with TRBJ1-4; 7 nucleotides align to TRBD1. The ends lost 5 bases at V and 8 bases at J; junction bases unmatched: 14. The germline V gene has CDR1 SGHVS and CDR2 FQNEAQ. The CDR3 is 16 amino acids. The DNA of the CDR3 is TGTGCCAGCAGCGCTTCCCTGACAGGGCATAGGGAAAAACTGTTTTTT. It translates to CASSASLTGHREKLFF.

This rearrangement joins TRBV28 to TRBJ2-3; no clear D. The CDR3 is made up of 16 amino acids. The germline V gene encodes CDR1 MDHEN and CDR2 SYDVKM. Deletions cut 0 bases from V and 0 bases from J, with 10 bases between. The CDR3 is CASSLWGTSSTDTQYF. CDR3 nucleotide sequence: TGTGCCAGCAGTTTATGGGGCACCTCTAGCACAGATACGCAGTATTTT. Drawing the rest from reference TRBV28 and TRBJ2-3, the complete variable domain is DVKVTQSSRYLVKRTGEKVFLECVQDMDHENMFWYRQDPGLGLRLIYFSYDVKMKEKGDIPEGYSVSREKKERFSLILESASTNQTSMYLCASSLWGTSSTDTQYFGPGTRLTVL.

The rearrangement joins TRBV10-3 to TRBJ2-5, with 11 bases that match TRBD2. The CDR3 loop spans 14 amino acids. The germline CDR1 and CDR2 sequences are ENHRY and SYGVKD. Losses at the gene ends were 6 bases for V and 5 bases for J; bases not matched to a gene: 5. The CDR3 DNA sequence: TGTGCCATCAGCCTACTAGCGGGAGATGAGACCCAGTACTTC. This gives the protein CAISLLAGDETQYF.